Below are 25 T cell receptor beta chains sequenced from a single sample in a study of T cell repertoires in cytomegalovirus infection. TCRdb recomputed calls from the reads with MiXCR, one row per CDR3 protein. The sample lists about 60,000 distinct CDR3 sequences; 20% to 25% were seen once. What these receptors recognize is not known. The sample was CD8+ T cells from cultured PBMCs, taken from culture after CMV antigen stimulation. The receptors derive from a human donor in good health (CMV status not recorded). Some clones in this sample may be carry-over from other donors' samples.

This clonotype was seen only a few times. This rearrangement joins TRBV13 to TRBJ1-4, with 7 bases that match TRBD1. Germline values: CDR1 PRHDT, CDR2 FYEKMQ (reference sequence). Trimming removed 0 bases from V and 11 bases from J; junction bases left unmatched: 0. The CDR3 is 12 amino acids. The CDR3 reads CASSLGTGKLFF. The CDR3, as DNA: TGTGCCAGCAGCTTAGGGACAGGGAAACTGTTTTTT. Filled out from reference TRBV13 and TRBJ1-4, the complete variable domain reads AAGVIQSPRHLIKEKRETATLKCYPIPRHDTVYWYQQGPGQDPQFLISFYEKMQSDKGSIPDRFSAQQFSDYHSELNMSSLELGDSALYFCASSLGTGKLFFGSGTQLSVL.

The gene calls are TRBV19 and TRBJ1-1; 8 nucleotides align to TRBD1. V lost 9 bases, J lost 4 bases, and 10 bases stayed unmatched. Germline CDR1 reads LNHDA; CDR2 reads SQIVND (reference sequence). This CDR3 region has 14 residues. CDR3 bases: TGTGCCAGCGAGAGAGACAGGGGAAGCACTGAAGCTTTCTTT. Translated, it gives CASERDRGSTEAFF.

V usage is TRBV19 and J usage is TRBJ1-2, with 7 bases lining up with TRBD1. Per germline, CDR1 LNHDA and CDR2 SQIVND (reference sequence). The CDR3 consists of 19 residues. J was trimmed by 0 bases and V by 7 bases; bases with no gene match: 20. CDR3 protein: CASNPLVRDREPANYGYTF. The CDR3 DNA sequence: TGTGCCAGTAACCCTCTAGTAAGGGACAGAGAACCAGCTAACTATGGCTACACCTTC. The variable domain in full, completed from reference TRBV19 and TRBJ1-2, reads DGGITQSPKYLFRKEGQNVTLSCEQNLNHDAMYWYRQDPGQGLRLIYYSQIVNDFQKGDIAEGYSVSREKKESFPLTVTSAQKNPTAFYLCASNPLVRDREPANYGYTFGSGTRLTVV.

This chain links TRBV7-9 with TRBJ1-6, with 7 bases lining up with TRBD1. There are 13 residues in the CDR3. V dropped 1 base and J dropped 13; count of bases not matched to a gene: 4. Germline CDR1 is SEHNR and CDR2 is FQNEAQ (reference sequence). DNA of the CDR3: TGTGCCAGCAGCTTAGACAGGGGAGGTCCCCTCCACTTT. Protein product: CASSLDRGGPLHF.

CDR3 DNA: TGTGCCAGCAGTTACCGGGGACAGCCTAATGAAAAACTGTTTTTT. This encodes CASSYRGQPNEKLFF. The V and J genes are TRBV6-2 or TRBV6-3 and TRBJ1-4, with 7 bases aligning to TRBD1. The CDR3 sequence is 15 residues long. CDR1 and CDR2 from the germline V gene are MNHEY and SVGEGT. With V trimmed by 2 bases and J by 3 bases, 3 bases remained unmatched.

The chain joins TRBV4-1 to TRBJ1-1, with TRBD1 as a possible D gene (6 bases). V was trimmed by 2 bases and J by 1 base, leaving 11 bases between them. Per germline, CDR1 MGHRA and CDR2 YSYEKL. This CDR3 spans 15 amino acids. The CDR3 region is CASSQPRGTNTEAFF. In DNA form, the CDR3 reads TGCGCCAGCAGCCAACCAAGGGGGACGAACACTGAAGCTTTCTTT.

The chain is built from TRBV27 and TRBJ2-1; D unresolved. With 1 base removed from V and 14 bases from J, the gap between germline ends came to 12 bases. This CDR3 is built from 12 residues. Germline values: CDR1 MNHEY, CDR2 SMNVEV (reference sequence). CDR3 sequence (DNA): TGTGCCAGCAGTTTATATGACGGCGAAAAGTTCTTC. It encodes CASSLYDGEKFF.

This clonotype turned up a few times. The gene calls are TRBV12-5 and TRBJ1-2; 9 bases are shared with TRBD1. Trimming at V came to 5 bases and at J to 7 bases, leaving 2 bases not matched to a gene. This CDR3 comprises 12 residues. Germline values: CDR1 LGHNT, CDR2 FRNRAP. CDR3 loop: CASGTGGSGYTF. CDR3 sequence (DNA): TGTGCTAGTGGTACAGGGGGCTCTGGCTACACCTTC.

In its sample, this clonotype was seen a few times. V gene TRBV7-2 combines with J gene TRBJ2-1, with TRBD2 matching over 8 bases. Germline trimming cut 5 bases from V and 2 bases from J; bases unmatched to any gene: 5. This CDR3 is built from 15 residues. From germline, CDR1 is SGHTA and CDR2 FQGNSA. The CDR3 sequence: CASSPTSGAYNEQFF. The CDR3 DNA reads TGTGCCAGCAGCCCTACTAGCGGTGCCTACAATGAGCAGTTCTTC.

With respect to this clonotype: The junction differs from germline at one of its ends, possibly a read error. The chain has TRBV7-9 and TRBJ2-5; the D is unclear. CDR1 is SEHNR, CDR2 FQNEAQ, per germline (reference sequence). This CDR3 has 12 residues. For the CDR3, the DNA is TGTGCCAGCAGCTTCATTGGGCCCGGGTGGCACTTC. This translates into CASSFIGPGWHF.

This clonotype was recorded many times. At one of its ends the junction is not consistent with the germline gene, which may arise from a read error. The chain recombines TRBV7-7 with TRBJ2-7, with 9 bases that match TRBD2. CDR1 is SSHAT, CDR2 FNYEAQ, per germline (reference sequence). The CDR3 loop spans 15 amino acids. This chain's CDR3 is CASSLRAGGTYEQYF. In nucleotides, the CDR3 is TGTGCTAGCAGCTTACGAGCGGGGGGTACCTACGAGCAGTACTTC.

V gene TRBV7-8 combines with J gene TRBJ1-1; 8 nucleotides match TRBD1. V shed 4 bases, J shed 7 bases, and the junction held 8 bases outside the gene matches. CDR3 size: 14 residues. CDR1 is SGHVS, CDR2 FQNEAQ, per germline. For the CDR3, the DNA is TGTGCCAGCAGCTCGGACAGGGTACCCGATGAAGCTTTCTTT. Translation: CASSSDRVPDEAFF. The full variable domain, completed using reference TRBV7-8 and TRBJ1-1, is GAGVSQSPRYKVAKRGQDVALRCDPISGHVSLFWYQQALGQGPEFLTYFQNEAQLDKSGLPSDRFFAERPEGSVSTLKIQRTQQEDSAVYLCASSSDRVPDEAFFGQGTRLTVV.

V usage is TRBV6-1 and J usage is TRBJ2-2; D may match TRBD1 or TRBD2 (5 bases each). Germline V CDR1 and CDR2: MNHNS, SASEGT. V lost 2 bases and J 3 bases, leaving 19 bases between the germline ends. The CDR3 runs to 18 residues. Written as DNA, the CDR3 is TGTGCCAGCAGTGAATTATACGGGGAGACAGCTGACACCGGGGAGCTGTTTTTT. Translation gives CASSELYGETADTGELFF.

The genes are TRBV11-2 and TRBJ2-5, with D perhaps TRBD1 (5 bases). Germline V gives CDR1 SGHAT, CDR2 FQNNGV. The CDR3 runs 13 residues. V gave up 4 bases and J gave up 5 bases, with 11 bases separating them. CDR3 nucleotides: TGTGCCAGCAGCTCGGGCTACAGGGAGACCCAGTACTTC. Amino acid sequence: CASSSGYRETQYF.

V and J are TRBV4-1 and TRBJ1-4; no clear D. The germline V and J ends were trimmed by 0 bases and 8 bases, with 16 bases remaining between them. Germline-derived CDR1 and CDR2 are MGHRA and YSYEKL. This CDR3 region has 16 residues. Written as DNA, the CDR3 is TGCGCCAGCAGCCAAGATGGCGAGCGGTTCGGCGAAAAACTGTTTTTT. Translation: CASSQDGERFGEKLFF.

The chain is built from TRBV29-1 and TRBJ1-1, with TRBD1 matching over 9 bases. The V and J ends lost 7 bases and 11 bases, in that order; junction bases with no gene match: 5. This CDR3 contains 10 residues. The germline gives CDR1 SQVTM, CDR2 ANQGSEA. CDR3 region: CSARQGDAFF. CDR3 bases: TGCAGCGCTCGACAGGGGGACGCTTTCTTT.

The rearrangement uses TRBV7-2 and TRBJ2-1; 10 nucleotides line up with TRBD2. V was clipped by 5 bases and J by 7 bases; unmatched bases: 11. This CDR3 has 16 residues. Germline CDR1 is SGHTA and CDR2 is FQGNSA. Here the CDR3 DNA reads TGTGCCAGCAGCATGACCACTAGCGGGGAAGTAAATGAGCAGTTCTTC. Its translation: CASSMTTSGEVNEQFF.

V and J are TRBV7-8 and TRBJ2-7; D may be TRBD1 or TRBD2 (6 bases each). V lost 5 bases and J 4 bases, leaving 12 bases between the germline ends. Germline V gene data show CDR1 as SGHVS and CDR2 as FQNEAQ. This CDR3 has 13 residues. CDR3 residues: CASSPRGVYEQYF. CDR3 DNA: TGTGCCAGCAGCCCGAGGGGGGTTTACGAGCAGTACTTC.

This clonotype counts as medium-sized. The genes are TRBV7-9 and TRBJ2-1; TRBD1 might be the D (6 bases). The ends were cut back, 4 bases at V and 15 bases at J, with 16 bases in the middle. Germline CDR1 and CDR2: SEHNR and FQNEAQ (reference sequence). This CDR3 is built from 12 residues. The CDR3 coding sequence is TGTGCCAGCAGCTCCGATAGGTCAGGGGCGTTCTTC. This sequence encodes CASSSDRSGAFF.

This clonotype was seen a handful of times. This sequence joins TRBV7-2 and TRBJ1-2, with 11 positions matching TRBD1. The trim removed 0 bases at V and 7 bases at J, leaving 13 bases unmatched. The germline CDR1 and CDR2 sequences are SGHTA and FQGNSA. The length of the CDR3 is 18 residues. The CDR3 protein is CASSLALWTGGDPIGYTF. The CDR3 region has the DNA TGTGCCAGCAGCTTAGCGCTGTGGACAGGGGGCGACCCTATTGGCTACACCTTC.

The chain employs TRBV4-3 and TRBJ2-7; 9 nucleotides align to TRBD1. V lost 1 base and J lost 2; bases outside the gene matches: 3. The CDR3 has 15 residues. CDR1 LGHNA and CDR2 YSLEER come from the germline V gene. The CDR3 DNA reads as TGCGCCAGCAGCCAAGGGACAGGGGCGCCCTACGAGCAGTACTTC. Translated: CASSQGTGAPYEQYF.

This clonotype was seen a few times. The chain employs TRBV6-5 and TRBJ1-6, with D tentatively TRBD1 (6 bases). Germline V lookup: CDR1 MNHEY, CDR2 SVGAGI. The CDR3 contains 14 residues. With 8 bases removed from V and 2 bases from J, the gap between germline ends came to 10 bases. The CDR3 nucleotides read TGTGCCAGCCGGACAGCTCCCTATAATTCACCCCTCCACTTT. This gives the protein CASRTAPYNSPLHF.

This clonotype was found a few times. Compared with germline, one end of the junction differs, possibly owing to a read error. The rearrangement uses TRBV6-1 and TRBJ1-2; 8 bases agree with TRBD1. The CDR3 is 14 amino acids. The germline CDR1 and CDR2 sequences are MNHNS and SASEGT. The CDR3 bases are TGCGCCAGCAGCGCCGGACAGGGAGGAGATGGCTACACCTTC. Protein product: CASSAGQGGDGYTF.

This clonotype showed up just a few times. The V and J genes are TRBV27 and TRBJ1-4; D not resolved. Looked up from germline, CDR1 is MNHEY and CDR2 is SMNVEV (reference sequence). Trimming cost V 6 bases and J 4 bases, with 9 bases left between them. The CDR3 is made up of 13 amino acids. The CDR3 is CASSLASNEKLFF. As DNA, the CDR3 is TGTGCCAGCAGCCTTGCCAGTAATGAAAAACTGTTTTTT.

The chain links TRBV7-9 to TRBJ2-1; a weak D match, TRBD1 (7 bases). The germline V gene encodes CDR1 SEHNR and CDR2 FQNEAQ (reference sequence). The CDR3 is 16 residues long. Trimming left V 2 bases short and J 4 bases short, with 15 bases between. The CDR3 reads CASSLTGGGLYNEQFF. The CDR3 nucleotides read TGTGCCAGCAGCTTAACAGGAGGGGGCCTTTACAATGAGCAGTTCTTC.